This T cell receptor beta chain was obtained from a study of CD8+CD57+ T cells in acquired aplastic anemia. Study at large: DNA recovered from sorted CD4+ and CD8+ cells had a mean of approximately 3.4 ug.

Study results and caveats: The number of CD8+ CDR3 sequences shared by patients and controls was approximately 28.

CDR3 length: 17 residues. Germline V gene lookup returns CDR1 SGHTA and CDR2 FQGTGA. V was trimmed by 2 bases and J by 4 bases, leaving 15 bases between them. The template used for profiling TCR beta VDJ and CDR3 was genomic DNA. TCRdb re-derived calls from the reads in MiXCR, one entry per CDR3 protein. The sample contains under 200,000 distinct CDR3 sequences, around 52% of which appear only once. In this sample, this clonotype turned up many times. Its antigen is still unknown. The sequenced patients had an expansion of CD8+CD57+ cells seen by flow cytometry. The chain links TRBV7-3 to TRBJ2-6; TRBD1 might be the D (6 bases). The sample was sorted CD4+, CD8+, or CD8+CD57+ T cells (not recorded which) from PBMCs. This receptor was obtained from a human donor with aplastic anemia. CDR3 in amino acids: CASSLSSGGHGANVLTF. CDR3 coding DNA: TGTGCCAGCAGCTTATCCTCTGGGGGACACGGGGCCAACGTCCTGACTTTC. The entire variable domain, with the rest obtained from reference TRBV7-3 and TRBJ2-6, is as follows: GAGVSQTPSNKVTEKGKYVELRCDPISGHTALYWYRQSLGQGPEFLIYFQGTGAADDSGLPNDRFFAVRPEGSVSTLKIQRTERGDSAVYLCASSLSSGGHGANVLTFGAGSRLTVL.